The 28 T cell receptor beta chains below come from one sample, sequenced in a study of blood T cell repertoires in COVID-19. Sequencing was performed with immunoSEQ multiplex PCR; in TCRdb, only in-frame clones are kept and a portion is missing. The sample lists more than 140,000 clones; 65% to 90% were seen once. The sample consisted of peripheral blood. The receptors originated from a woman between 45 and 60 years old in a cohort sampled during active or convalescent COVID-19.

The V call is TRBV6-2 or TRBV6-3, the J call TRBJ2-7; 8 bases line up with TRBD2. The CDR3 runs 13 residues. From germline, CDR1 is MNHEY and CDR2 SVGEGT. V lost 6 bases to trimming and J lost 6 bases; unmatched junction nucleotides: 7. The CDR3 DNA sequence: TGTGCCAGCAGCCCCCCGGGGGGGGCCGAGCAGTACTTC. This translates into CASSPPGGAEQYF.

This chain joins TRBV6-4 and TRBJ2-1; 12 nucleotides align to TRBD2. Germline V gene data show CDR1 as MRHNA and CDR2 as SNTAGT. The CDR3 sequence is 15 residues long. V was pared by 0 bases and J by 8 bases, with 2 bases of the junction left unmatched. The CDR3 here is CASSDSRLAGDEQFF. The DNA for the CDR3 is TGTGCCAGCAGTGACTCGAGACTAGCGGGGGATGAGCAGTTCTTC.

The V and J genes are TRBV11-3 and TRBJ2-3; D might be TRBD2 (5 bases). V lost 4 bases and J 8 bases, leaving 16 bases between the germline ends. The length of the CDR3 is 14 residues. The germline gives CDR1 SGHNT, CDR2 YENEEA. The CDR3 sequence: CASSSEGQQGTQYF. CDR3 coding DNA: TGTGCCAGCAGCTCCGAGGGCCAGCAAGGTACGCAGTATTTT.

The chain recombines TRBV6-4 with TRBJ1-2, with D possibly TRBD1 on 6 matching bases. V was cut by 5 bases and J by 5 bases, with 18 bases left in between. Germline V gene lookup returns CDR1 MRHNA and CDR2 SNTAGT. This CDR3 comprises 15 residues. In DNA form, the CDR3 reads TGTGCCAGCAGTCGGTTTACAGGGATCGGGTATGGCTACACCTTC. Its translation is CASSRFTGIGYGYTF.

This chain links TRBV11-2 with TRBJ2-1; TRBD2 agrees at 13 bases. Looked up from germline, CDR1 is SGHAT and CDR2 is FQNNGV. The junction had 2 bases not matched to a gene; V was cut back by 3 bases and J by 3 bases. The length of the CDR3 is 16 residues. The DNA of the CDR3 is TGTGCCAGCAGCTTGACTAGCGGGGGGCTCTACAATGAGCAGTTCTTC. Residues: CASSLTSGGLYNEQFF.

CDR3 DNA: TGTGCCAGCAGTTATAAGGAGCCGAGCTCCTACGAGCAGTACTTC. Translation gives CASSYKEPSSYEQYF. The chain employs TRBV6-2 or TRBV6-3 and TRBJ2-7, with no clear D. This CDR3 region has 15 residues. The V gene lost 3 bases and the J gene lost 0 bases, with 12 bases spanning the gap. Germline CDR1 and CDR2: MNHEY and SVGEGT.

The V gene is TRBV4-1, the J gene TRBJ1-2; a weak D match, TRBD1 (6 bases). The germline V and J ends were trimmed by 2 bases and 2 bases, with 18 bases remaining between them. This CDR3 has 17 residues. CDR1 MGHRA and CDR2 YSYEKL come from the germline V gene. For the CDR3, the DNA is TGCGCCAGCAGCCAATCAAACCCAGGGGCAGCCAACTATGGCTACACCTTC. Protein product: CASSQSNPGAANYGYTF.

This clone was detected only once. This rearrangement joins TRBV6-4 to TRBJ2-3; 10 nucleotides match TRBD2. Germline V gene lookup returns CDR1 MRHNA and CDR2 SNTAGT. V dropped 4 bases and J dropped 3; count of bases not matched to a gene: 4. The CDR3 spans 15 residues. The CDR3 here is CASSGSSGGTDTQYF. The CDR3 coding sequence is TGTGCCAGCAGTGGATCTAGCGGGGGTACAGATACGCAGTATTTT.

This chain joins TRBV19 and TRBJ1-5; 9 bases are a match to TRBD1. V shed 0 bases and J 4 bases; nucleotides not matched to a gene: 4. This CDR3 spans 16 amino acids. Germline V gene sequence: CDR1 LNHDA, CDR2 SQIVND (reference sequence). The CDR3: CASSIDGTGSNQPQHF. CDR3 nucleotides: TGTGCCAGTAGTATAGACGGGACAGGGTCGAATCAGCCCCAGCATTTT.

V gene TRBV2 combines with J gene TRBJ1-6; 7 positions agree with TRBD1. Looked up from germline, CDR1 is SNHLY and CDR2 is FYNNEI. Trimming cost V 4 bases and J 10 bases; bases outside gene matches: 7. The CDR3 has 14 residues. CDR3 sequence reads: CASSVNRGDSPLHF. The CDR3 nucleotides read TGTGCCAGCAGTGTTAACAGGGGAGACTCACCCCTCCACTTT.

The gene calls are TRBV3-1 (or the pseudogene TRBV3-2) and TRBJ2-3; 9 bases line up with TRBD2. Looked up from germline, CDR1 is LGHDT and CDR2 is YNNKEL (reference sequence). The CDR3 runs to 17 residues. The trim removed 5 bases at V and 5 bases at J, leaving 14 bases unmatched. CDR3 DNA sequence: TGTGCCAGCAGCTCCAGACGTAGCGGGGGATGTATAGATACGCAGTATTTT. This translates into CASSSRRSGGCIDTQYF.

V and J are TRBV3-1 (or the pseudogene TRBV3-2) and TRBJ1-1; D perhaps matches TRBD1 (6 bases). The CDR3 runs to 16 residues. Trimming removed 2 bases from V and 1 base from J, with 14 bases in between. Germline V gene lookup returns CDR1 LGHDT and CDR2 YNNKEL (reference sequence). CDR3: CASSQFGQGRNTEAFF. CDR3 bases: TGTGCCAGCAGCCAATTCGGCCAGGGGAGGAACACTGAAGCTTTCTTT.

This clone was seen a few times. This chain joins TRBV2 and TRBJ2-7, with 8 bases matching TRBD2. The CDR3 is 13 amino acids. The J segment lost 3 bases and the V segment lost 7 bases, leaving 5 bases of the junction unmatched. In germline, CDR1 is SNHLY, CDR2 FYNNEI. The CDR3 loop reads CASKVGGDYEQYF. Here the CDR3 DNA reads TGTGCCAGCAAGGTCGGGGGGGACTACGAGCAGTACTTC.

V usage is TRBV3-1 (or the pseudogene TRBV3-2) and J usage is TRBJ2-7, with D uncertain. The length of the CDR3 is 14 residues. Trimming cost V 5 bases and J 2 bases, with 13 bases left between them. Germline CDR1 is LGHDT and CDR2 is YNNKEL (reference sequence). As DNA, the CDR3 is TGTGCCAGCAGCAAGGTCGGCGGCACCTACGAGCAGTACTTC. Residues: CASSKVGGTYEQYF.

A remark on this clone: The junction shows a germline mismatch at one end, possibly a read error. The chain uses TRBV7-7 and TRBJ1-3, with TRBD1 matching over 8 bases. This CDR3 has 15 amino acids. Germline V gives CDR1 SSHAT, CDR2 FNYEAQ (reference sequence). Written as DNA, the CDR3 is TGTGCTAGCAGCACCCGGACAGGGCCTGGAAACACCATATATTTT. It specifies CASSTRTGPGNTIYF.

The chain is built from TRBV7-3 and TRBJ2-1; 8 bases agree with TRBD2. The CDR3 loop spans 13 amino acids. Trimming removed 0 bases from V and 10 bases from J; junction bases left unmatched: 2. The germline CDR1 and CDR2 sequences are SGHTA and FQGTGA. Here the CDR3 DNA reads TGTGCCAGCAGCTTAACGTTAGCGGGGGAGCAGTTCTTC. It yields the protein CASSLTLAGEQFF.

This rearrangement joins TRBV20-1 to TRBJ1-5; 8 positions agree with TRBD1. This CDR3 has 16 amino acids. Per germline, CDR1 DFQATT and CDR2 SNEGSKA (reference sequence). The J segment lost 6 bases and the V segment lost 3 bases, leaving 13 bases of the junction unmatched. The CDR3 region has the DNA TGCAGTGCTAGTCAGAGACAGGGGATCGTCGGTCAGCCCCAGCATTTT. Translating gives CSASQRQGIVGQPQHF.

This clone was seen just once. The genes are TRBV7-8 and TRBJ1-5, with TRBD1 identical over 7 bases. V lost 9 bases and J lost 4; bases outside the gene matches: 6. The germline gives CDR1 SGHVS, CDR2 FQNEAQ. This CDR3 is 13 amino acids long. The CDR3 is CASSSGGNQPQHF. The DNA for the CDR3 is TGTGCCAGTAGTTCAGGGGGTAATCAGCCCCAGCATTTT.

This clone has a single count. The chain is built from TRBV7-8 and TRBJ2-7; 7 bases are shared with TRBD2. CDR1 SGHVS and CDR2 FQNEAQ come from the germline V gene. The CDR3 spans 14 residues. Unmatched junction bases numbered 11, after V lost 5 bases and J lost 7 bases. The CDR3 DNA reads TGTGCCAGCAGCACCGGACTAGATCTTTGGGAGCAGTACTTC. It is translated as CASSTGLDLWEQYF.

The rearrangement uses TRBV5-1 and TRBJ2-5; D is uncertain. This CDR3 is built from 16 residues. CDR1 is SGHRS, CDR2 YFSETQ, per germline. V lost 5 bases and J lost 3, with 20 bases in between. CDR3: CASRVPGKRSEETQYF. Here the CDR3 DNA reads TGCGCCAGCAGAGTACCGGGTAAAAGATCCGAAGAGACCCAGTACTTC.

This clone was counted a single time. The J gene is TRBJ2-5, the V gene TRBV5-1; 10 nucleotides align to TRBD2. The junction had 10 bases not matched to a gene; V was cut back by 5 bases and J by 3 bases. The CDR3 extends over 16 amino acids. Germline V gene lookup returns CDR1 SGHRS and CDR2 YFSETQ. CDR3 coding DNA: TGCGCCAGCAGTCCCCAAGTAGCGGGGGGTAAAGAGACCCAGTACTTC. It specifies CASSPQVAGGKETQYF.

This clone was found once. V and J are TRBV12-3 or TRBV12-4 and TRBJ1-1; 11 nucleotides match TRBD1. With 8 bases clipped from V and 7 bases from J, the junction kept 6 bases outside the gene matches. The CDR3 is 13 amino acids. DNA of the CDR3: TGTGCCAGCGGAGACGGGACAGGGGGTGAAGCTTTCTTT. Its protein is CASGDGTGGEAFF.

The V call is TRBV5-6, the J call TRBJ1-2; 7 bases line up with TRBD1. In germline, CDR1 is SGHDT, CDR2 YYEEEE. V lost 4 bases, J lost 1 base, and 13 bases stayed unmatched. The CDR3 loop spans 17 amino acids. CDR3 protein: CASSPAWRDSNNYGYTF. Here the CDR3 DNA reads TGTGCCAGCAGCCCGGCTTGGAGGGACAGCAATAACTATGGCTACACCTTC.

The chain links TRBV2 to TRBJ2-1; 12 nucleotides align to TRBD2. Germline values: CDR1 SNHLY, CDR2 FYNNEI. CDR3 length equals 16 residues. V was pared by 4 bases and J by 7 bases, with 8 bases of the junction left unmatched. CDR3 loop: CASSAPLAGGRNEQFF. The DNA for the CDR3 is TGTGCCAGCAGTGCTCCCCTAGCGGGGGGGAGGAATGAGCAGTTCTTC. Supplemented by reference TRBV2 and TRBJ2-1, the full variable domain reads EPEVTQTPSHQVTQMGQEVILRCVPISNHLYFYWYRQILGQKVEFLVSFYNNEISEKSEIFDDQFSVERPDGSNFTLKIRSTKLEDSAMYFCASSAPLAGGRNEQFFGPGTRLTVL.

The chain employs TRBV19 and TRBJ1-5; maybe TRBD1 (6 bases). CDR3 length: 15 residues. Germline-derived CDR1 and CDR2 are LNHDA and SQIVND (reference sequence). V lost 6 bases to trimming and J lost 0 bases, with 12 bases between them. CDR3 amino acids: CASRLDRSSNQPQHF. The CDR3 DNA reads as TGTGCCAGTAGGTTGGACAGAAGTAGCAATCAGCCCCAGCATTTT.

The chain has TRBV7-2 and TRBJ1-6; D gene unclear. The CDR3 has 15 residues. Germline-derived CDR1 and CDR2 are SGHTA and FQGNSA. V shed 1 base and J shed 9 bases, with 13 bases lying between them. CDR3 loop: CASSLGVSLPSPLHF. The CDR3 nucleotides read TGTGCCAGCAGCTTAGGAGTTTCGCTACCTTCACCCCTCCACTTT. Full variable domain (missing parts from reference TRBV7-2 and TRBJ1-6): GAGVSQSPSNKVTEKGKDVELRCDPISGHTALYWYRQSLGQGLEFLIYFQGNSAPDKSGLPSDRFSAERTGGSVSTLTIQRTQQEDSAVYLCASSLGVSLPSPLHFGNGTRLTVT.

V is TRBV7-2 and J is TRBJ2-7, with 11 bases lining up with TRBD2. V was pared by 1 base and J by 4 bases, with 6 bases of the junction left unmatched. Germline CDR1 is SGHTA and CDR2 is FQGNSA. The CDR3 is 16 amino acids. CDR3 nucleotide sequence: TGTGCCAGCAGCTTAGGTAGCGGGGGGGCCCGGTACGAGCAGTACTTC. Translation: CASSLGSGGARYEQYF.

The chain recombines TRBV6-1 with TRBJ1-5; D is unclear. Germline-derived CDR1 and CDR2 are MNHNS and SASEGT. CDR3 length equals 15 residues. V was pared by 3 bases and J by 7 bases, with 16 bases between. This CDR3 is CASSDSATSGQPQHF. CDR3 coding DNA: TGTGCCAGCAGTGATAGTGCAACCTCGGGGCAGCCCCAGCATTTT.